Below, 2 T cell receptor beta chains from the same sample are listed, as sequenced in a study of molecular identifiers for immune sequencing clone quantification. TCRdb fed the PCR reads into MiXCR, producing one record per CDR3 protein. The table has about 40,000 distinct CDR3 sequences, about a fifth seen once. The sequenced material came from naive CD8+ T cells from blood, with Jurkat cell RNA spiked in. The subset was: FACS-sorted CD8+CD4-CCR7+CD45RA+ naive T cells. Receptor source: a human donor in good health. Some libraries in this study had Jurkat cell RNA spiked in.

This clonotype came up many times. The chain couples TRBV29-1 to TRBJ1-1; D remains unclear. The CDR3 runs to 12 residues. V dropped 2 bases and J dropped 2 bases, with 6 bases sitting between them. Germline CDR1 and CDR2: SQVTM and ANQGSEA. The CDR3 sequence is CSVEHANTEAFF. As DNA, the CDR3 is TGCAGCGTTGAACACGCCAACACTGAAGCTTTCTTT.

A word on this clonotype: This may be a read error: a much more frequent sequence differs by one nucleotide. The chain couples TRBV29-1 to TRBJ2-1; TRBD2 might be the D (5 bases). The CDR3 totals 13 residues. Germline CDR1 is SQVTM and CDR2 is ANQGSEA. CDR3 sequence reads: CGVPTTGIGEQFF. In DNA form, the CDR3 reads TGCGGCGTTCCCACCACCGGGATCGGTGAGCAGTTCTTC.